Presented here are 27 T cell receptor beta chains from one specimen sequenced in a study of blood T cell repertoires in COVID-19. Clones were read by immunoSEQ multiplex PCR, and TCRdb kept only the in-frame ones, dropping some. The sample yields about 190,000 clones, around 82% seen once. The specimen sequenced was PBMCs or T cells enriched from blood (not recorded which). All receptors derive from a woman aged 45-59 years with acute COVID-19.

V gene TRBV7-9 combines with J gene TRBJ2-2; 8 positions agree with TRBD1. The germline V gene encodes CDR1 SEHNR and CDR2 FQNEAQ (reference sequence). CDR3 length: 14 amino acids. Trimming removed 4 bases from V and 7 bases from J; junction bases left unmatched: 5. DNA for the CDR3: TGTGCCAGCAGCTCGGGACAGGTAGACGGGGAGCTGTTTTTT. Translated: CASSSGQVDGELFF. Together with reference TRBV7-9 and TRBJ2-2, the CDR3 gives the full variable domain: DTGVSQNPRHKITKRGQNVTFRCDPISEHNRLYWYRQTLGQGPEFLTYFQNEAQLEKSRLLSDRFSAERPKGSFSTLEIQRTEQGDSAMYLCASSSGQVDGELFFGEGSRLTVL.

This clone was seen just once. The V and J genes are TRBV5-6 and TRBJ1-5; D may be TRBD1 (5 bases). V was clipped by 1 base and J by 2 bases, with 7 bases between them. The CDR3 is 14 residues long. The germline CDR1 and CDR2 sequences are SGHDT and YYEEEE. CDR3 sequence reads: CASSLKGGNQPQHF. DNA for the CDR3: TGTGCCAGCAGCTTGAAAGGGGGCAATCAGCCCCAGCATTTT. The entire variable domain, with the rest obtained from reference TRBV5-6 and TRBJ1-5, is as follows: DAGVTQSPTHLIKTRGQQVTLRCSPKSGHDTVSWYQQALGQGPQFIFQYYEEEERQRGNFPDRFSGHQFPNYSSELNVNALLLGDSALYLCASSLKGGNQPQHFGDGTRLSIL.

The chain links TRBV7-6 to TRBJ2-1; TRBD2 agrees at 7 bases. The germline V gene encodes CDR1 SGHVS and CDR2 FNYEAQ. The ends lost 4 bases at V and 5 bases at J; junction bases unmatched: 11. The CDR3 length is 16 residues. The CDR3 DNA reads TGTGCCAGCAGCTCCGAGGCAGCGGGGATCAACAATGAGCAGTTCTTC. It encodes CASSSEAAGINNEQFF.

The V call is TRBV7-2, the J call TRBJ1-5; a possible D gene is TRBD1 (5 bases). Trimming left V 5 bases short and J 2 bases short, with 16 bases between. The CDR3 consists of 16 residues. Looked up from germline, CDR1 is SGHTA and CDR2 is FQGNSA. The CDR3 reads CASSNGQRAGNQPQHF. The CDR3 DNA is TGTGCCAGCAGCAACGGACAAAGGGCAGGCAATCAGCCCCAGCATTTT.

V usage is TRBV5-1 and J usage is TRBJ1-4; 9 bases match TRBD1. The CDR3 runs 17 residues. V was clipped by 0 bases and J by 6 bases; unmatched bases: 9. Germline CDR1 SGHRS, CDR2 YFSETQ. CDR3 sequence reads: CASSLVGQGREHEKLFF. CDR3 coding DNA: TGCGCCAGCAGCTTGGTCGGACAGGGGAGGGAGCATGAAAAACTGTTTTTT.

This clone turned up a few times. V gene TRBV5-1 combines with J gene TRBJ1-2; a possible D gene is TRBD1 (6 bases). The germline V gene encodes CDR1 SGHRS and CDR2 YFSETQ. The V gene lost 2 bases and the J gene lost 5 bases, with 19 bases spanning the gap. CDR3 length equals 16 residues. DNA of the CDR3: TGCGCCAGCAGCTTCACTACTCCAGGGGAAGGGTATGGCTACACCTTC. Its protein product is CASSFTTPGEGYGYTF.

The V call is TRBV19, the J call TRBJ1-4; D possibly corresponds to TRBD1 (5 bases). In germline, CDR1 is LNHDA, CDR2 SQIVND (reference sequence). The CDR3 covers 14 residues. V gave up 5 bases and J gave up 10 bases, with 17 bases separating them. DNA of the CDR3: TGTGCCAGTAGTCGGCGGGGGGGGGAGAGAAAACTGTTTTTT. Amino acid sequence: CASSRRGGERKLFF.

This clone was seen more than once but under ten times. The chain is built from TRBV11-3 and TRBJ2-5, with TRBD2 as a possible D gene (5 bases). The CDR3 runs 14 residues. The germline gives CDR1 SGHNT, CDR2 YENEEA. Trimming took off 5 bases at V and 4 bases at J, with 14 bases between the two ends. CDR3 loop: CASSPSRGVETQYF. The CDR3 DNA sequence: TGTGCCAGCAGCCCATCTCGGGGAGTAGAGACCCAGTACTTC.

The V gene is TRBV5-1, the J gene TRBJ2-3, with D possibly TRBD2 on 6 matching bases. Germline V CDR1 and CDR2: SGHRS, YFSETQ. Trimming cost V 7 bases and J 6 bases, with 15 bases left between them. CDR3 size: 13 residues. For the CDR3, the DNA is TGCGCCAGCGGACTACTAGCATCGGATACGCAGTATTTT. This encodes CASGLLASDTQYF.

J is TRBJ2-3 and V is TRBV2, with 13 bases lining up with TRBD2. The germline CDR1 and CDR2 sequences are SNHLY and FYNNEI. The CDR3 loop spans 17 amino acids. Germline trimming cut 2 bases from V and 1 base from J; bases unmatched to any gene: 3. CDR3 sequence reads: CASSETSGGAGTDTQYF. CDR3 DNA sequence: TGTGCCAGCAGTGAAACTAGCGGGGGGGCGGGCACAGATACGCAGTATTTT.

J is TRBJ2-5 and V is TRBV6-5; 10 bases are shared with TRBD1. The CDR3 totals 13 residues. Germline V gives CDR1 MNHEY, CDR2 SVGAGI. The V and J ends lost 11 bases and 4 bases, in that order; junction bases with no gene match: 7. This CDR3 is CAGRGTGVETQYF. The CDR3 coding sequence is TGTGCCGGACGAGGGACAGGGGTAGAGACCCAGTACTTC.

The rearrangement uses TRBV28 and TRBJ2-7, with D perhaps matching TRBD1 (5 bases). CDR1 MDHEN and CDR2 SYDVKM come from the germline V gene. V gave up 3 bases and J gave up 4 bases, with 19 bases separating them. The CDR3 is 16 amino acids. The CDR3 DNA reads TGTGCCAGCAGTTTTAGTGACAGCGAATACCCTTACGAGCAGTACGTC. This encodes CASSFSDSEYPYEQYV.

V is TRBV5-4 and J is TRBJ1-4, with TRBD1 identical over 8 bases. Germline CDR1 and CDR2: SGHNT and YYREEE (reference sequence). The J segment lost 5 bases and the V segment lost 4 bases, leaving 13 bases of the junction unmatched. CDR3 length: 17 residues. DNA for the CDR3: TGTGCCAGCAGCGAAACCCCAGGGACAGGCCGCAATGAAAAACTGTTTTTT. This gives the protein CASSETPGTGRNEKLFF.

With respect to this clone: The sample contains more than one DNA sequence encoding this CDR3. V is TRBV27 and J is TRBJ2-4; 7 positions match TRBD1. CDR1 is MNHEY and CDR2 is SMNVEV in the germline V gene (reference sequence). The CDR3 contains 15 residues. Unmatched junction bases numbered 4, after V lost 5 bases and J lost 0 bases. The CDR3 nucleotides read TGTGCCAGCAGTCTCGGGACAGAAGCCAAAAACATTCAGTACTTC. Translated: CASSLGTEAKNIQYF.

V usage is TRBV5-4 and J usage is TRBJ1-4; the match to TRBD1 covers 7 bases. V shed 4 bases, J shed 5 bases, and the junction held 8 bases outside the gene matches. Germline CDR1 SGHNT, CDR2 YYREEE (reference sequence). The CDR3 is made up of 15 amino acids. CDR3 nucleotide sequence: TGTGCCAGCAGCCTGGACCCAGGGGGGAATGAAAAACTGTTTTTT. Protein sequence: CASSLDPGGNEKLFF.

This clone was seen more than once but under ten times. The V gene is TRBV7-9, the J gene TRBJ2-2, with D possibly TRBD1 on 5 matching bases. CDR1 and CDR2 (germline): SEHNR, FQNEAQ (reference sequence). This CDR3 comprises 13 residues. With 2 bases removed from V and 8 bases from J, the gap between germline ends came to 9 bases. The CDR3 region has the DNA TGTGCCAGCAGCTTAAAAGGGGCAGGGGAGCTGTTTTTT. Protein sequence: CASSLKGAGELFF.

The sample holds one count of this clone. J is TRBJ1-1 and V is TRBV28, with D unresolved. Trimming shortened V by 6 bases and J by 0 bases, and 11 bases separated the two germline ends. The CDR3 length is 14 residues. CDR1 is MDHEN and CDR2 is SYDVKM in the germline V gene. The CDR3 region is CASRDNWVNTEAFF. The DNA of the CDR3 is TGTGCCAGCAGAGACAACTGGGTGAACACTGAAGCTTTCTTT.

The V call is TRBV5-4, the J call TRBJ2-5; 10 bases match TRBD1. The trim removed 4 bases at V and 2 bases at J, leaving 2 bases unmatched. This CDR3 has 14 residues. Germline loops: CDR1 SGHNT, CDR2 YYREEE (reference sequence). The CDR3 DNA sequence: TGTGCCAGCAGCACGGGACAGGGGCAAGAGACCCAGTACTTC. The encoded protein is CASSTGQGQETQYF.

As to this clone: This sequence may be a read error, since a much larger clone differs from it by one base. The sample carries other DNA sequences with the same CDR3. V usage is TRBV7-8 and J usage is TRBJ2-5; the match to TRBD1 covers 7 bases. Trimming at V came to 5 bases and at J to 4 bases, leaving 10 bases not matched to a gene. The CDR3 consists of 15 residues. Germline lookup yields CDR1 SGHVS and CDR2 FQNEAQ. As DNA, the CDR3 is TGTGCCAGCAGCCCTCATGGGACAGCTCGAGAGACCCAGTACTTC. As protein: CASSPHGTARETQYF.

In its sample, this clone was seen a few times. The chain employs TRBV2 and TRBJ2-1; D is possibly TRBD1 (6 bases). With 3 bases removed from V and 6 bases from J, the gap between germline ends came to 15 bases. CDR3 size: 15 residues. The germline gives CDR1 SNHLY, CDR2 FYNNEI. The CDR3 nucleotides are TGTGCCAGCAGTGAGAGACCCTTAGGGGGCAATGAGCAGTTCTTC. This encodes CASSERPLGGNEQFF.

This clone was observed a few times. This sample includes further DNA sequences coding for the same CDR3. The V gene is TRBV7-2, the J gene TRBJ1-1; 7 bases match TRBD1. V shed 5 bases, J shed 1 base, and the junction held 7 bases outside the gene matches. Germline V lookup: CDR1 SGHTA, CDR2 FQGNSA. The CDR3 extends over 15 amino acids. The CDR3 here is CASSPRQGGNTEAFF. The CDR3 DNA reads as TGTGCCAGCAGCCCACGACAGGGAGGGAACACTGAAGCTTTCTTT.

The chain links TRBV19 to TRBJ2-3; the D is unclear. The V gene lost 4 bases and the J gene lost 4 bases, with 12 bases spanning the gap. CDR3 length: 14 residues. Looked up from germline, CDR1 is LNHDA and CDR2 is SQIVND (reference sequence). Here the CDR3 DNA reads TGTGCCAGTAGTAACCGTTTGCGCGCAGATACGCAGTATTTT. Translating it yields CASSNRLRADTQYF.

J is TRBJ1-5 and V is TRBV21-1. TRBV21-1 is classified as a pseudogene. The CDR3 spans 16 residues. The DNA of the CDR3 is TGTGCCAGCAGCAAAGGACGAGGCATCAACCATCAGCCCCAGCATTTT. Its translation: CASSKGRGINHQPQHF.

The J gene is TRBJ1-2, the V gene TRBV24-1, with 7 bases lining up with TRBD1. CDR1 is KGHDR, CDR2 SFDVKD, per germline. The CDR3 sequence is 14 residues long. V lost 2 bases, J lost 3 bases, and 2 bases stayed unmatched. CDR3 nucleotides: TGTGCCACCAGTGATTGGCAGGGGGACTATGGCTACACCTTC. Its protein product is CATSDWQGDYGYTF.

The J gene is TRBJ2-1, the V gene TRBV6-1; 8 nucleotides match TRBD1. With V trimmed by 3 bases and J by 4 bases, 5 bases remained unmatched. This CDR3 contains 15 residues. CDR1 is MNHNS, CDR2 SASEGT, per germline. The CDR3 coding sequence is TGTGCCAGCAGTGAGGACAGGGCTTTTTACAATGAGCAGTTCTTC. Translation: CASSEDRAFYNEQFF.

The CDR3 sequence is CASTLVAGSSYNEQFF. Here the CDR3 DNA reads TGTGCCAGCACCCTGGTAGCGGGGAGCTCCTACAATGAGCAGTTCTTC. The V and J genes are TRBV7-2 and TRBJ2-1; 8 bases fit TRBD2. V shed 7 bases, J shed 0 bases, and the junction held 8 bases outside the gene matches. Germline V gene data show CDR1 as SGHTA and CDR2 as FQGNSA. This CDR3 is 16 amino acids long.

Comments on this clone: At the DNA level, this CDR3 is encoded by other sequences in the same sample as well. CDR3 sequence reads: CASRRTADSNTEAFF. In nucleotides, the CDR3 is TGTGCCAGCAGAAGGACAGCCGATTCGAACACTGAAGCTTTCTTT. This chain connects TRBV6-4 to TRBJ1-1; TRBD1 is a possible D gene (6 bases). The CDR3 has 15 residues. V was cut by 6 bases and J by 1 base, with 15 bases left in between. The germline V gene has CDR1 MRHNA and CDR2 SNTAGT.